This T cell receptor beta chain was sequenced during a study of beta chain features in type 1 diabetes (dated by TCRdb to the late 2010s). Study-wide context: Mean age, gender distribution, total cell number and subset yield were not different between patients and healthy donors. A total of 85 million to 140 million sorted cells were examined across all samples, and a strong correlation was observed between cell number per subset and RNA yield. In the study, TCRB repertoires of sorted circulating CD4+ T cell subsets from recently diagnosed type 1 diabetes patients were compared with those of matched healthy donors. Naive and central memory subsets were obtained from all 30 or so donors, but regulatory and stem cell-like memory subsets were isolated from only 8 patients and about eight healthy donors. General conclusions and limits of the study: Because the HLA sub-analyses included only small numbers of individuals, any influence of HLA type on TCRB rearrangement was left unresolved. PCR might favor shorter templates, but patient and control samples were amplified and corrected together, so any skew would affect both groups equally. Naive, central memory and regulatory TCRB repertoires appeared to be more alike among patients than among healthy donors. Type 1 diabetes patients showed a moderate but significant shortening of TCRB CDR3 length in all four CD4+ subsets. Because cDNA was sequenced instead of genomic DNA, highly expressing activated cells could be over-represented, though the groups showed no difference in activation or CD3 levels. Fewer insertions and more nucleotide deletions at VDJ recombination sites were observed in patients with type 1 diabetes, implying thymic rearrangement abnormalities.

V ends up 9 bases short and J 2 bases short, with an unmatched junction base count of 6. The CDR3 holds 14 amino acids from the cysteine to the phenylalanine. Of all the DNA, just the CDR3 is kept, 42 bases in frame from base 1. The germline V gene provides CDR1 LGHNA and CDR2 YSLEER. The entire amount of isolated RNA was reverse transcribed using the High Capacity cDNA Reverse Transcription Kit, so the sequenced TCRB transcripts were expressed ones. Naive, central memory and regulatory T cell samples underwent deep immunoSEQ sequencing, averaging about 3.3 million total reads per sample. Sorted cells were lysed in RLT buffer and RNA was extracted with DNase-treated RNeasy Micro or Mini kits, depending on cell number. Each cell subset was processed separately to prevent cross-contamination, with patient and healthy donor samples processed together. TCRB sequences were amplified from cDNA with the immunoSEQ multiplex PCR, producing 87-bp fragments spanning the CDR3 region. Amplicons were sequenced on the Illumina HiSeq platform. On the authors' methods: Synthetic template baselines were used to correct PCR bias computationally, reads within Hamming distance 2 were collapsed, and singletons that could not be merged were discarded. Reads were aligned to IMGT to assign V, D and J genes, CDR3 length, and insertions or deletions at six rearrangement sites. Within each subset, clonotype counts were normalized to sorted cell number, and only after that were true diversity and Gini coefficients computed with the tcR R package. The overlap coefficient, calculated on TCRB nucleotide sequences, was used to measure repertoire sharing. Out-of-frame TCRB sequences from naive cells were analyzed to stand in for the pre-selection repertoire. TCRdb mirrors the immuneACCESS table, restricted to in-frame sequences. Some clones are absent from its copies; in checked studies, under half trace to an unresolved V gene, and the reason for the others is unknown. The V and J calls and clone size are taken from that table; D and trimming were inferred from the DNA. Present in this sample are about 650,000 clones, around 12% of which were seen just once. More than 0.1% of the sample goes to the ten largest clones.

From each donor, a single peripheral blood sample of roughly 0.11 L on average was drawn into heparinised tubes. A BD FACSAria II and a panel including CD45RO, CCR7, CD25, CD127, CD95 and CD27 were used to sort naive, central memory, regulatory and stem cell-like memory CD4+ T cells. Purity was above 95% for every sorted population. PBMCs were separated immediately by Lymphoprep density gradient centrifugation and were stained directly, without being cultured. So that batch effects would be minimized, each experiment stained and sorted samples in pairs, pairing one healthy donor with one patient. About this clone: Its antigen remains undetermined. No quality values exist for individual bases; no much larger clone is one base distant.

The origin of this receptor is a man aged 30 to 45 with type 1 diabetes. Sequencing used naive CD4+ T cells from blood. Read against the paper, the sample's cell subset or site label means: true naive CD4+ T cells. The rearranged chain carries TRBV4-3 and TRBJ2-7, with TRBD1 identical over 11 junction bases. The nucleotide sequence reads as follows: TGCGCCAGAAGGTGGGACAGGGGGGCCTACGAGCAGTACTTC. This codes for CARRWDRGAYEQYF.